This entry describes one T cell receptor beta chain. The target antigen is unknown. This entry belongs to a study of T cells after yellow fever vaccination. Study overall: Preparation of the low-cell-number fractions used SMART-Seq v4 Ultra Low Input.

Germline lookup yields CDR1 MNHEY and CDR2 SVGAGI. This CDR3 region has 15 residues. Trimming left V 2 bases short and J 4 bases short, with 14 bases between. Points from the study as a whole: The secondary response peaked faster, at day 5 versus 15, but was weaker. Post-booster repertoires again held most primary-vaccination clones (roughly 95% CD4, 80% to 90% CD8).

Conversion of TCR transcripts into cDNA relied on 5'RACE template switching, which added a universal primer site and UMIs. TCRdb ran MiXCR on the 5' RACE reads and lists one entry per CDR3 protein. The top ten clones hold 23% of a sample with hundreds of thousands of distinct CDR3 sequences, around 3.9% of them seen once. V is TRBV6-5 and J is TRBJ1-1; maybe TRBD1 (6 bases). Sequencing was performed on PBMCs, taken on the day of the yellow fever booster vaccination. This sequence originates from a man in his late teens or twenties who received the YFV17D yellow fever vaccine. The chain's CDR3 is CASSYGGGRGTEAFF. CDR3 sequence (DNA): TGTGCCAGCAGTTACGGTGGGGGGCGTGGCACTGAAGCTTTCTTT.